The 19 T cell receptor beta chains below were found in one sample sequenced in a study of shared clonotypes between healthy human individuals. The table came from immunoSEQ multiplex PCR; TCRdb's copy has only in-frame clones and leaves some out. The data contain about a million clones, around three quarters of them singletons. The sequencing input was memory CD4+ T cells sorted from blood. Documented subset: CD45RA-negative fraction. All receptors derive from a man between 18 and 29 years old in good health.

V gene TRBV19 combines with J gene TRBJ2-5; D is unclear. The CDR3 is 12 amino acids. Germline CDR1 is LNHDA and CDR2 is SQIVND (reference sequence). Trimming took 11 bases from V and 5 from J, leaving 15 bases between them. The CDR3 spells CAPEQDCETQYF. CDR3 sequence (DNA): TGTGCCCCCGAGCAGGATTGTGAGACCCAGTACTTC.

Concerning this clone itself: A much larger clone lies one base from this, so it may be a read error. The chain employs TRBV30 and TRBJ2-4; no clear D. Germline values: CDR1 GTSNPN, CDR2 SVGIG (reference sequence). With 2 bases removed from V and 3 bases from J, the gap between germline ends came to 2 bases. The CDR3 sequence is 11 residues long. As DNA, the CDR3 is TGTGCCTGGAGTAACAAAAACATTCAGTACTTC. This codes for CAWSNKNIQYF. Based on the CDR3 plus reference TRBV30 and TRBJ2-4, the full variable domain is SQTIHQWPATLVQPVGSPLSLECTVEGTSNPNLYWYRQAAGRGLQLLFYSVGIGQISSEVPQNLSASRPQDRQFILSSKKLLLSDSGFYLCAWSNKNIQYFGAGTRLSVL.

This clone is medium-sized in the sample. The sample contains more than one DNA sequence encoding this CDR3. The chain couples TRBV5-1 to TRBJ1-2; the D gene is possibly TRBD1 (6 bases). The CDR3 covers 13 residues. CDR1 SGHRS and CDR2 YFSETQ come from the germline V gene. Trimming stripped 0 bases from V and 7 bases from J, with 10 bases between. For the CDR3, the DNA is TGCGCCAGCAGCTTGGCAGGGGTCGGTGGCTACACCTTC. Translation: CASSLAGVGGYTF.

The chain joins TRBV5-4 to TRBJ2-7; no definite D call. CDR1 and CDR2 (germline): SGHNT, YYREEE (reference sequence). Trimming pared 3 bases from V and 3 bases from J, leaving 16 bases between. The CDR3 is 15 residues long. The CDR3 DNA sequence: TGTGCCAGCAGCTCCCAAGGACCCGGTCTCTACGAGCAGTACTTC. This codes for CASSSQGPGLYEQYF.

The V gene is TRBV28, the J gene TRBJ2-7; possible D gene TRBD1, 5 bases. Between the trimmed V and J ends, which lost 6 bases and 4 bases, there was a span of 19 bases. The CDR3 is 15 amino acids. Germline V lookup: CDR1 MDHEN, CDR2 SYDVKM. CDR3 bases: TGTGCCAGCAGCACAGGTTTCGGGTTTGTTTACGAGCAGTACTTC. Protein sequence: CASSTGFGFVYEQYF.

Notes on this clone: This sample includes further DNA sequences coding for the same CDR3. V is TRBV5-6 and J is TRBJ2-7; D possibly matches TRBD1 or TRBD2 (5 bases each). The V and J ends lost 3 bases and 3 bases respectively, with 7 bases between them. The CDR3 sequence is 12 residues long. Germline V gene lookup returns CDR1 SGHDT and CDR2 YYEEEE. CDR3: CASSWGFYEQYF. Here the CDR3 DNA reads TGTGCCAGCAGCTGGGGGTTCTACGAGCAGTACTTC.

The chain links TRBV10-3 to TRBJ2-3; TRBD2 aligns across 11 bases. Germline values: CDR1 ENHRY, CDR2 SYGVKD. V shed 6 bases, J shed 3 bases, and the junction held 8 bases outside the gene matches. The CDR3 is 16 residues long. The CDR3 spells CAISPRGLAETDTQYF. DNA of the CDR3: TGTGCCATCAGCCCAAGGGGACTAGCGGAAACAGATACGCAGTATTTT.

In DNA form, the CDR3 reads TGCGCCAGCAGCGTGGGACAGCAAGAGACCCAGTACTTC. Translating it yields CASSVGQQETQYF. The chain uses TRBV5-1 and TRBJ2-5, with TRBD1 matching over 7 bases. CDR1 SGHRS and CDR2 YFSETQ come from the germline V gene. The CDR3 has 13 residues. The trim removed 4 bases at V and 2 bases at J, leaving 2 bases unmatched. The full variable domain, its missing parts supplied by reference TRBV5-1 and TRBJ2-5, is KAGVTQTPRYLIKTRGQQVTLSCSPISGHRSVSWYQQTPGQGLQFLFEYFSETQRNKGNFPGRFSGRQFSNSRSEMNVSTLELGDSALYLCASSVGQQETQYFGPGTRLLVL.

CDR3 residues: CASSVGGVNGNTIYF. The CDR3 bases are TGTGCCAGCAGCGTAGGGGGAGTTAATGGAAACACCATATATTTT. The chain links TRBV9 to TRBJ1-3, with D uncertain. From germline, CDR1 is SGDLS and CDR2 YYNGEE. V lost 0 bases to trimming and J lost 3 bases, with 10 bases between them. CDR3 length: 15 amino acids.

J is TRBJ2-3 and V is TRBV19; TRBD2 aligns across 8 bases. Trimming took 10 bases from V and 4 from J; bases not matched to a gene: 4. CDR1 and CDR2 (germline): LNHDA, SQIVND (reference sequence). The CDR3 runs 12 residues. The CDR3 reads CATGLVPDTQYF. DNA for the CDR3: TGTGCCACGGGACTAGTCCCAGATACGCAGTATTTT.

In its sample, this clone was seen a few times. V gene TRBV6-6 combines with J gene TRBJ1-2; D uncertain. The CDR3 runs to 15 residues. Germline V gene lookup returns CDR1 MNHNY and CDR2 SVGAGI (reference sequence). V lost 0 bases to trimming and J lost 5 bases, with 13 bases between them. The CDR3 DNA sequence: TGTGCCAGCAGTTACTCGGAGGGCGGCGTATATGGCTACACCTTC. Amino acids: CASSYSEGGVYGYTF.

The count of this clone is one. V gene TRBV10-1 combines with J gene TRBJ2-3; D is possibly TRBD1 or TRBD2 (5 bases each). V lost 0 bases to trimming and J lost 10 bases, with 14 bases between them. Germline CDR1 is WNHNN and CDR2 is SYGVQD (reference sequence). CDR3 size: 14 residues. The CDR3 region has the DNA TGCGCCAGCAGTGAGTCCGCCGCAGGGACGGCGCAGTATTTT. Translating it yields CASSESAAGTAQYF.

V usage is TRBV10-3 and J usage is TRBJ1-2, with D unresolved. The germline CDR1 and CDR2 sequences are ENHRY and SYGVKD. CDR3 size: 14 residues. Trimming stripped 3 bases from V and 8 bases from J, with 16 bases between. The CDR3 is CAISEAEGLEGYTF. CDR3 nucleotide sequence: TGTGCCATCAGTGAAGCGGAGGGTTTGGAGGGCTACACCTTC.

This clone was seen a handful of times. V and J are TRBV30 and TRBJ1-1; D is perhaps TRBD1 (6 bases). Germline V gene data show CDR1 as GTSNPN and CDR2 as SVGIG (reference sequence). The CDR3 is 14 amino acids. Trimming removed 3 bases from V and 4 bases from J, with 15 bases in between. CDR3 amino acids: CAWSGRGWSTEAFF. CDR3 nucleotide sequence: TGTGCCTGGAGCGGAAGGGGGTGGAGCACTGAAGCTTTCTTT.

The CDR3 reads CACGQESTDTQYF. In nucleotides, the CDR3 is TGTGCCTGTGGACAGGAAAGTACAGATACGCAGTATTTT. This chain joins TRBV30 and TRBJ2-3; 7 bases fit TRBD1. The CDR3 loop spans 13 amino acids. The V gene's germline CDR1 is GTSNPN and CDR2 SVGIG (reference sequence). Unmatched junction bases numbered 6, after V lost 6 bases and J lost 3 bases.

The J gene is TRBJ1-2, the V gene TRBV6-5; D is unresolved. The germline gives CDR1 MNHEY, CDR2 SVGAGI. V gave up 6 bases and J gave up 1 base, with 9 bases separating them. CDR3 size: 13 residues. The CDR3 loop reads CASSSTNNYGYTF. The CDR3 DNA follows: TGTGCCAGCAGCTCGACCAATAACTATGGCTACACCTTC.

For the CDR3, the DNA is TGTGCCAGCAGTGAAGCGGGGAGCGGGGGTTACACAGATACGCAGTATTTT. Protein sequence: CASSEAGSGGYTDTQYF. The chain employs TRBV6-1 and TRBJ2-3; 8 positions match TRBD2. This CDR3 is built from 17 residues. Unmatched junction bases numbered 7, after V lost 0 bases and J lost 2 bases. Germline V CDR1 and CDR2: MNHNS, SASEGT.

The chain carries TRBV7-2 and TRBJ2-1; unclear D gene. CDR3 length equals 11 residues. Trimming took off 5 bases at V and 10 bases at J, with 9 bases between the two ends. From germline, CDR1 is SGHTA and CDR2 FQGNSA. Here the CDR3 DNA reads TGTGCCAGCAGCCTAAACTACGAGCAGTTCTTC. Translating gives CASSLNYEQFF.

This clone appeared a few times. The V and J genes are TRBV7-2 and TRBJ2-7, with D perhaps matching TRBD1 (8 bases). CDR3 length: 15 residues. From germline, CDR1 is SGHTA and CDR2 FQGNSA. Trimming removed 0 bases at V and 3 bases at J, with 12 bases between. The CDR3 DNA reads TGTGCCAGCAGCTTAGCGCACAGGGGGGGCTACGAGCAGTACTTC. Its translation is CASSLAHRGGYEQYF.